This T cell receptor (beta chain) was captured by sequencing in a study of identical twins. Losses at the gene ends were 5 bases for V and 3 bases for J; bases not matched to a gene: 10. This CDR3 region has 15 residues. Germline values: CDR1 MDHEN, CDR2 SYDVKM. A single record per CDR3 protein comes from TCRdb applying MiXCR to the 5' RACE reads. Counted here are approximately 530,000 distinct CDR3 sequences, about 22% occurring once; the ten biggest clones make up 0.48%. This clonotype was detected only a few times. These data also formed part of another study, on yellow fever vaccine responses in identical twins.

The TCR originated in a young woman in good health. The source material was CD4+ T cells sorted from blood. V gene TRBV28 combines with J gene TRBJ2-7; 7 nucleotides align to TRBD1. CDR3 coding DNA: TGTGCCAGCAGTAATGGTGGGACAGATAACTACGAGCAGTACTTC. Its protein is CASSNGGTDNYEQYF.